This T cell receptor (beta chain) was profiled in a study of T cell changes during pregnancy in multiple sclerosis. Some clones are missing from TCRdb's copy, which holds only in-frame ones; the method was immunoSEQ multiplex PCR. The sample records almost 35,000 clones, approximately 91% being singletons. The germline V gene encodes CDR1 MNHNS and CDR2 SASEGT. V was trimmed by 7 bases and J by 2 bases, leaving 9 bases between them. The CDR3 spans 13 residues. The clonotype was recovered from a female donor in good health, enrolled as a control in a pregnancy study. Material: peripheral blood, obtained in the second trimester of pregnancy. The rearrangement joins TRBV6-1 to TRBJ2-1; D might be TRBD2 (6 bases). The CDR3 region has the DNA TGTGCCAGCATCACGGGAGCCTACAATGAGCAGTTCTTC. Translated, it gives CASITGAYNEQFF.